This T cell receptor beta chain was documented in a study of CD8+ T cells in alopecia areata. To note about this clone: Its antigen is unknown.

The length of the CDR3 is 14 residues. In germline, CDR1 is SGHRS, CDR2 YFSETQ. V lost 6 bases, J lost 3 bases, and 16 bases lay in between. Study conclusions and caveats: More clonal than normal scalp was lesional scalp, particularly alopecia totalis/universalis. Scalp samples also contribute reads from the resident alphabeta T cells found in normal skin.

Alopecia areata patients provided lesional scalp punch biopsies and peripheral blood, both collected for the study. Following extraction, RNA underwent reverse transcription to cDNA, which served as the sequencing template. Data came from immunoSEQ multiplex PCR; TCRdb stores just in-frame clones and leaves some out. Altogether about 7,400 clones are present, about 67% being singletons, with the ten largest covering around a fifth. Source: skin, taken at week 0. The source of this sequence is a human donor with alopecia areata. The chain links TRBV5-1 to TRBJ2-7; D unclear. The CDR3 nucleotides are TGCGCCAGCACAGAACCCAGTTTGCGCTACGAGCAGTACTTC. Encoded protein: CASTEPSLRYEQYF.